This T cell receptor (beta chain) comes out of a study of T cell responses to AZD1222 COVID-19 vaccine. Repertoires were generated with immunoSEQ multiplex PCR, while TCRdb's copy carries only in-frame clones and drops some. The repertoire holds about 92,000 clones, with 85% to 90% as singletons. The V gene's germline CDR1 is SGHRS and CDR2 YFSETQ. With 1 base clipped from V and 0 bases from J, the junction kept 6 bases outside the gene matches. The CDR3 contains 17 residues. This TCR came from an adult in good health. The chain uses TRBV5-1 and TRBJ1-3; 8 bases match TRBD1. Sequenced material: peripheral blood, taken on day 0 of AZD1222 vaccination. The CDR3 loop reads CASSLSGQGFSGNTIYF. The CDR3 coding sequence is TGCGCCAGCAGCTTGAGTGGACAGGGATTCTCTGGAAACACCATATATTTT.